The source of this T cell receptor beta chain is a study of cytomegalovirus exposure and HLA in healthy donors. Study-wide results and limits: Within a later analysis, the majority of CMV-associated TCR beta chains appeared HLA-restricted.

Germline CDR1 reads KGHSH; CDR2 reads LQKENI. V lost 8 bases and J lost 4, with 11 bases in between. This CDR3 comprises 13 residues. Sampled while nominally healthy, donors likely had unrecorded immune exposures. PCR used 60 Vbeta primers and 13 Jbeta primers. Generated by immunoSEQ multiplex PCR, the TCRdb table keeps only in-frame clones and is missing some. The sample lists some 150,000 clones, 82% occurring once. About this clone: Its antigen remains unidentified.

The sequenced sample consisted of PBMCs. The V call is TRBV18, the J call TRBJ2-2; possible D gene TRBD2, 6 bases. This clonotype was sampled from a man aged 45 to 65 in good health and CMV-seropositive. The CDR3 DNA follows: TGTGCCAGCCGTTCTAGCGCCACCGGGGAGCTGTTTTTT. As protein: CASRSSATGELFF.